These 9 T cell receptor beta chains originate from one sample sequenced in a study of blood T cell repertoires in COVID-19. The repertoire was sequenced with immunoSEQ multiplex PCR; TCRdb's copy has only in-frame clones and lacks some. The sample records about 52,000 clones, about 91% being singletons. Sequenced input: peripheral blood. These receptors were obtained from a man aged 50 to 60 with active COVID-19.

The V call is TRBV29-1, the J call TRBJ1-1; TRBD1 matches 7 bases. This CDR3 spans 14 amino acids. Germline V CDR1 and CDR2: SQVTM, ANQGSEA. Losses at the gene ends were 6 bases for V and 1 base for J; bases not matched to a gene: 8. CDR3 nucleotide sequence: TGCAGCGTCGCTGGGACAGACTCGAACACTGAAGCTTTCTTT. This sequence encodes CSVAGTDSNTEAFF.

The V gene is TRBV18, the J gene TRBJ2-2; D perhaps matches TRBD2 (6 bases). Germline V CDR1 and CDR2: KGHSH, LQKENI. The CDR3 runs to 17 residues. Trimming stripped 0 bases from V and 4 bases from J, with 15 bases between. CDR3 in amino acids: CASSPPAPGLSTGELFF. The CDR3 DNA reads TGTGCCAGCTCACCACCAGCCCCGGGACTCTCCACCGGGGAGCTGTTTTTT.

This rearrangement joins TRBV19 to TRBJ1-2; 12 bases agree with TRBD1. CDR3 length: 16 amino acids. Looked up from germline, CDR1 is LNHDA and CDR2 is SQIVND (reference sequence). Trimming removed 4 bases from V and 6 bases from J; junction bases left unmatched: 9. Here the CDR3 DNA reads TGTGCCAGTAGTAGACGCTCGGGACAGGGGGCGCATGGCTACACCTTC. This codes for CASSRRSGQGAHGYTF.

This chain joins TRBV28 and TRBJ1-4; D may be TRBD1 (6 bases). V lost 6 bases, J lost 2 bases, and 13 bases lay in between. Germline V gene lookup returns CDR1 MDHEN and CDR2 SYDVKM. The CDR3 runs to 15 residues. In nucleotides, the CDR3 is TGTGCCAGCAGGTACAGGGTGGCGACTAATGAAAAACTGTTTTTT. Protein sequence: CASRYRVATNEKLFF. Full variable domain (missing parts from reference TRBV28 and TRBJ1-4): DVKVTQSSRYLVKRTGEKVFLECVQDMDHENMFWYRQDPGLGLRLIYFSYDVKMKEKGDIPEGYSVSREKKERFSLILESASTNQTSMYLCASRYRVATNEKLFFGSGTQLSVL.

The chain recombines TRBV5-1 with TRBJ2-3; TRBD1 aligns across 10 bases. This CDR3 region has 15 residues. The germline V gene has CDR1 SGHRS and CDR2 YFSETQ. The ends lost 5 bases at V and 2 bases at J; junction bases unmatched: 5. The CDR3 DNA reads as TGCGCCAGCAGATCCGGACAGGGGGTCACAGATACGCAGTATTTT. Its translation is CASRSGQGVTDTQYF. Complete variable domain (other parts from reference TRBV5-1 and TRBJ2-3): KAGVTQTPRYLIKTRGQQVTLSCSPISGHRSVSWYQQTPGQGLQFLFEYFSETQRNKGNFPGRFSGRQFSNSRSEMNVSTLELGDSALYLCASRSGQGVTDTQYFGPGTRLTVL.

The rearrangement joins TRBV7-2 to TRBJ2-7; TRBD1 matches at 9 bases. This CDR3 contains 14 residues. V trimming: 5 bases; J trimming: 4 bases; junction bases outside the gene matches: 6. From germline, CDR1 is SGHTA and CDR2 FQGNSA. The CDR3: CASSQGTGTYEQYF. The CDR3 DNA is TGTGCCAGCAGCCAAGGGACAGGGACGTACGAGCAGTACTTC.

The count of this clone is one. The chain recombines TRBV5-1 with TRBJ2-5, with 12 bases fitting TRBD1. Germline values: CDR1 SGHRS, CDR2 YFSETQ. Unmatched junction bases numbered 7, after V lost 0 bases and J lost 4 bases. This CDR3 is built from 17 residues. The CDR3 protein is CASSLGPGQGAAETQYF. CDR3 nucleotides: TGCGCCAGCAGCTTGGGACCGGGACAGGGGGCAGCAGAGACCCAGTACTTC.

The chain combines TRBV30 with TRBJ1-1, with D possibly TRBD1 on 6 matching bases. Trimming cost V 7 bases and J 0 bases, with 12 bases left between them. From germline, CDR1 is GTSNPN and CDR2 SVGIG (reference sequence). CDR3 length: 13 residues. The CDR3 nucleotides read TGTGCCTCCCAAAGGGGGATGAACACTGAAGCTTTCTTT. Its translation: CASQRGMNTEAFF.

This rearrangement joins TRBV2 to TRBJ2-1; TRBD2 is a possible D gene (7 bases). Per the germline V gene, CDR1 is SNHLY and CDR2 is FYNNEI. V lost 1 base and J lost 2, with 9 bases in between. This CDR3 spans 15 amino acids. The CDR3 bases are TGTGCCAGCAGTGAAGGGGGGGGCCCCTACAATGAGCAGTTCTTC. Its translation is CASSEGGGPYNEQFF. The complete variable domain, with remaining parts taken from reference TRBV2 and TRBJ2-1, reads EPEVTQTPSHQVTQMGQEVILRCVPISNHLYFYWYRQILGQKVEFLVSFYNNEISEKSEIFDDQFSVERPDGSNFTLKIRSTKLEDSAMYFCASSEGGGPYNEQFFGPGTRLTVL.